This TCR beta chain was sequenced for a study of shared clonotypes between healthy human individuals (dated by TCRdb to 2019 to 2021). A note on the overall study: A couple of women and a few men aged 18 to 49 years were included in the cohort. To estimate repertoire size and how much clonotype sharing occurs between individuals, the study deeply sequenced the blood TCR repertoires of 5 or 6 healthy adults. Different laboratories and diverse techniques were used to prepare libraries and sequence TCR repertoires, to increase sequencing depth and limit assay-specific biases. For each donor, CD4 naive and CD4 memory were each given three plates, CD8 naive was given two plates, and CD8 memory was given one plate. Between about 0.85 and 8.9 billion PBMCs per donor were obtained by leukapheresis.

CD8 naive samples were CD45RO-negative cells positively selected for CCR7, giving a CD45RA+CCR7+ population that excluded TemRA cells. Healthy HIV-negative adults with no recently reported acute infections or vaccinations were included as donors. Every donor was a Caucasian adult living in Nashville, Tennessee, USA. Blood was collected by leukapheresis, and PBMCs were isolated by Ficoll-Histopaque density gradient centrifugation and then cryopreserved in liquid nitrogen vapor phase. Analytical flow cytometry was used to check the purity and quantity of every magnetically sorted T cell population. Genomic DNA was isolated from every sorted fraction and measured by UV absorbance on a Nanodrop 2000c. TCR CDR3 regions were amplified from genomic DNA by multiplex PCR using the deep immunoSEQ assay. Genomic DNA extracted from each cell subset was distributed evenly over all wells of several immunoSEQ 96-well plates, and each plate served as one replicate. For sorted subsets, each replicate PCR was loaded with around 220 ng genomic DNA, equivalent to roughly 30,000 T cell genomes. Purified libraries were measured with a Qubit 3.0 fluorometer, size-checked on a Bioanalyzer 2100, and measured again with the KAPA Library Quantification kit. Every immunoSEQ 96-well plate was sequenced on a dedicated single-read 150-cycle Illumina NextSeq 550 flow cell. The authors' analysis ran thus. Because the immunoSEQ output included only junctional sequences and no quality scores, the filtering could not be the same as the filtering used for full-length reads. Sequences were annotated with PyIR, a Python wrapper for IgBLAST v1.9, using IMGT germline references to assign V/J genes and CDR3. Reads with weak V/J assignments (E-value above 1e-6), missing CDR3, stop codons, out-of-frame junctions, or ambiguous translated residues were removed. A V3J clonotype was defined by an identical inferred V gene, J gene, and CDR3 amino acid sequence. Percentage overlap between repertoires was computed as shared unique clonotypes divided by the size of the smaller repertoire. RTK rarefaction, the Chao1 estimator, and Recon v2.1 estimates of unobserved clonotypes were used to assess repertoire richness. Generation probabilities were computed with OLGA for all TCRbeta clonotypes obtained by the gDNA method from several donors. TCRdb carries this immuneACCESS record with in-frame sequences only. Its versions omit some clonotypes, under half of them owing to an unresolved V gene in the studies checked, with the rest unexplained. V, J and clone size are taken as reported in that table, and D and trimming were inferred from the DNA itself. This sample is represented by 2 million or so clones; 85% to 95% of them were singletons. Approximately 1.2% of the sample is held by the ten biggest clonotypes.

Of note for this clone: It lacks a known antigen. Nothing much larger sits one base from this clone, and base qualities are not available.

The germline V gene (reference sequence) sets CDR1 to GTSNPN and CDR2 to SVGIG. V loses 0 bases at its end and J loses 3 bases; junction bases beyond the gene matches: 3. The CDR3 sequence holds 14 residues, the cysteine and phenylalanine included. Only the CDR3 portion is preserved as DNA: 42 bases, with reading frame beginning at the first base. Broader findings and caveats from the paper: Estimated clonotype richness was generally larger for naive than for memory subsets. Compared with non-shared clonotypes, the clonotypes found in all four sorted-subset donors had higher generation probabilities. Sampling was restricted to blood, and TCR repertoires in tissue are likely to differ from TCR repertoires in blood. Across a handful of donors, about 5.2% of naive CD4, roughly 3.8% of naive CD8, about 2% of memory CD4, and approximately 0.4% of memory CD8 clonotypes were shared. The small number of donors limited the genetic and exposure-history diversity represented. Based on pairwise subsampling, the degree of clonotype sharing among donors was expected to be affected by sequencing depth. Incomplete sequencing was indicated by rarefaction of sorted-subset datasets, despite the large sequencing depth.

The rearrangement combines TRBV30 with TRBJ1-2; TRBD1 aligns with 8 central bases. This TCR was sampled from a man aged 18 to 30 in good health. The specimen was naive CD8+ T cells sorted from blood. The sample's cell subset or site label is to be understood as: CD45RA+CCR7+. The DNA sequence follows: TGTGCCTGGAGTGTCGGCAGGGGGCACTATGGCTACACCTTC. The encoded protein is CAWSVGRGHYGYTF.